This T cell receptor (beta chain) was captured in a study of T cells in Graves' hyperthyroidism and ophthalmopathy. This clonotype was counted ten times or more. The source material, RNA transcripts, was used to amplify TCR beta CDR3 regions. HTBI primers were employed in a first-round RT-PCR of the TCR CDR3. Via MiXCR, TCRdb re-called the multiplex PCR reads, giving one row per CDR3 protein. The table includes about 640,000 distinct CDR3 sequences, approximately 15% detected once. Sequenced: blood. This sequence was found in a woman aged 45-59 years with Graves' ophthalmopathy.

The CDR3 sequence: CASRDRPYNEQFF. CDR3 sequence (DNA): TGTGCCAGCCGGGACAGACCTTACAATGAGCAGTTCTTC. The chain recombines TRBV3-1 with TRBJ2-1; 7 bases fit TRBD1. CDR1 and CDR2 (germline): LGHDT, YNNKEL (reference sequence). The CDR3 sequence is 13 residues long. The junction had 5 bases not matched to a gene; V was cut back by 8 bases and J by 4 bases.